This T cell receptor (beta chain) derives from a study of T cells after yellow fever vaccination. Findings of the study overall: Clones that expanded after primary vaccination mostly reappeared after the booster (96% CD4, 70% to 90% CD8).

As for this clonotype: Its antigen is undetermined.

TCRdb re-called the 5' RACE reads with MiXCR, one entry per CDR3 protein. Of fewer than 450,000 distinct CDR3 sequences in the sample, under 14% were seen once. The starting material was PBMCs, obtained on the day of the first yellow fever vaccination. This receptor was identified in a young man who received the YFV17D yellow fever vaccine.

The CDR3 loop is CASTPRTGNTEAFF. DNA for the CDR3: TGTGCCAGCACCCCCCGGACAGGGAACACTGAAGCTTTCTTT. V usage is TRBV12-3 or TRBV12-4 and J usage is TRBJ1-1; 7 bases line up with TRBD1. The length of the CDR3 is 14 residues. V lost 7 bases and J lost 1; bases outside the gene matches: 6.